This is a list of T cell receptor beta chains from one sample in a study of PD-1 blockade in classical Hodgkin lymphoma. The data were produced by immunoSEQ multiplex PCR, yet TCRdb's version contains in-frame clones alone and is incomplete. The sample holds roughly 140,000 clones, less than 80% seen once. Sequenced here: peripheral blood mononuclear cells (PBMCs), sampled before the second cycle of nivolumab. These TCRs come from a human donor with classical Hodgkin lymphoma. The conserved cysteine and the conserved F or W are not part of the CDR3 here. Each record gives: V gene, J gene, CDR3 protein.

TRBV18,TRBJ2-7,ASSPSNAGQRIFEQY
TRBV4-3,TRBJ1-2,ASSQAMGRGYT
TRBV2,TRBJ1-2,ANIQKGNYGYT
TRBV6-5,TRBJ1-5,ASTRDINQPQH
TRBV11-2,TRBJ2-5,ASSLGGTRTRETQY
TRBV18,TRBJ2-7,ASSEAGGHEQY
TRBV10-1,TRBJ2-2,ASSARGLAGANTGELF
TRBV9,TRBJ2-7,ASSVQTQIYEQY
TRBV5-1,TRBJ1-5,ASSLDQGSNQPQH
TRBV5-8,TRBJ2-1,ASSTSGAGANEQF
TRBV6-5,TRBJ1-1,ASTLLGGWGTEAF
TRBV7-8,TRBJ1-4,ASSRVATNEKLF
TRBV27,TRBJ2-1,ASSPGTGGSNEQF
TRBV7-9,TRBJ2-7,ASRLGGGGPYEQY
TRBV27,TRBJ2-7,ASSLRPTEAYEQY
TRBV28,TRBJ2-1,ASRGGLDSYNEQF
TRBV7-9,TRBJ2-5,ASSLGQGVEETQY
TRBV28,TRBJ2-3,ASSSPPTDTQY
TRBV10-3,TRBJ1-2,AISESGTPGDGYT
TRBV5-1,TRBJ2-6,ASTPDSGANVLT
TRBV2,TRBJ1-2,ASSEGGGFYGYT
TRBV19,TRBJ1-6,ASNWGNYNSPLH
TRBV5-1,TRBJ1-6,ASSSLESIGSPLH
TRBV15,TRBJ2-3,ATSRGTSGTDTQY
TRBV9,TRBJ1-1,ASSVTANTEAF
TRBV19,TRBJ1-5,ASSIDPDGQPQH
TRBV5-8,TRBJ1-4,ASSPAGRGSEKLF
TRBV28,TRBJ2-1,ASNQGAGTSGRYAYNEQF
TRBV7-2,TRBJ2-1,ASSSWGHRAPYNEQF
TRBV19,TRBJ2-2,ASNSGTGELF
TRBV29-1,TRBJ1-3,SVEIGFSGNTIY
TRBV6-6,TRBJ2-7,ASRELHPGSYEQY
TRBV2,TRBJ2-3,ASSGSSGVTDTQY
TRBV9,TRBJ2-7,ASSPNGAAYLSYEQY
TRBV7-9,TRBJ1-1,ASSSRQGDTEAF
TRBV11-2,TRBJ1-3,ASSLAPSSGGNTIY